These 24 T cell receptor beta chains originate from one sample sequenced in a study of blood T cell repertoires in COVID-19. Here immunoSEQ multiplex PCR was the method, and the copy in TCRdb shows in-frame clones only, minus some. Of fewer than 500,000 clones detected, roughly 90% appear once; the ten largest clones hold about 0.7%. The material sequenced was PBMCs or T cells enriched from blood (not recorded which). These receptors came from a woman in her late teens or twenties who had recovered from COVID-19.

The chain combines TRBV5-4 with TRBJ1-6; possible D gene TRBD1, 6 bases. Trimming cost V 4 bases and J 7 bases, with 21 bases left between them. CDR1 and CDR2 (germline): SGHNT, YYREEE (reference sequence). The CDR3 runs 17 residues. The CDR3 bases are TGTGCCAGCAGCCAACGACCCCCAGGGGCGGAGAATTCACCCCTCCACTTT. Translating it yields CASSQRPPGAENSPLHF. Variable domain in full (rest from reference TRBV5-4 and TRBJ1-6): ETGVTQSPTHLIKTRGQQVTLRCSSQSGHNTVSWYQQALGQGPQFIFQYYREEENGRGNFPPRFSGLQFPNYSSELNVNALELDDSALYLCASSQRPPGAENSPLHFGNGTRLTVT.

This sequence joins TRBV19 and TRBJ2-3; 10 bases align to TRBD1. The CDR3 contains 18 residues. Per germline, CDR1 LNHDA and CDR2 SQIVND (reference sequence). With 2 bases clipped from V and 7 bases from J, the junction kept 15 bases outside the gene matches. The CDR3 sequence is CASSIKGGTGAPWNTQYF. CDR3 coding DNA: TGTGCCAGTAGTATAAAAGGAGGGACAGGGGCCCCTTGGAATACGCAGTATTTT.

CDR3 DNA: TGTGCCAGTAGTATAGTTTACAGGGGACGAACCGGGGAGCTGTTTTTT. Its translation is CASSIVYRGRTGELFF. The chain has TRBV19 and TRBJ2-2; 7 nucleotides match TRBD1. CDR1 LNHDA and CDR2 SQIVND come from the germline V gene (reference sequence). The CDR3 extends over 16 amino acids. The trim removed 1 base at V and 5 bases at J, leaving 7 bases unmatched.

The chain employs TRBV2 and TRBJ1-6, with D possibly being TRBD1 (5 bases). Looked up from germline, CDR1 is SNHLY and CDR2 is FYNNEI. V gave up 7 bases and J gave up 4 bases, with 14 bases separating them. This CDR3 has 15 amino acids. The CDR3 loop is CASNPLQGYNSPLHF. Written as DNA, the CDR3 is TGTGCCAGCAATCCCCTTCAGGGATATAATTCACCCCTCCACTTT.

The V and J genes are TRBV3-1 (or the pseudogene TRBV3-2) and TRBJ1-1; TRBD1 aligns across 9 bases. The CDR3 has 15 amino acids. Trimming took 3 bases from V and 4 from J; bases not matched to a gene: 6. Per germline, CDR1 LGHDT and CDR2 YNNKEL (reference sequence). DNA of the CDR3: TGTGCCAGCAGCCAGACCGACAGGGGGGGCACTGAAGCTTTCTTT. Its translation: CASSQTDRGGTEAFF.

The chain links TRBV2 to TRBJ2-2; TRBD2 might be the D (6 bases). Deletions cut 1 base from V and 0 bases from J, with 6 bases between. The CDR3 totals 15 residues. Germline V gene lookup returns CDR1 SNHLY and CDR2 FYNNEI. CDR3 DNA sequence: TGTGCCAGCAGTGAAGGCGGGGCGAACACCGGGGAGCTGTTTTTT. Translating it yields CASSEGGANTGELFF.

The rearrangement joins TRBV6-2 or TRBV6-3 to TRBJ1-6; 7 positions match TRBD1. Trimming cost V 2 bases and J 6 bases; bases outside gene matches: 7. CDR3 length equals 16 residues. Per the germline V gene, CDR1 is MNHEY and CDR2 is SVGEGT. The CDR3 DNA is TGTGCCAGCAGTTACCCACCCGGGACAGCTAATTCACCCCTCCACTTT. It yields the protein CASSYPPGTANSPLHF.

The rearrangement uses TRBV18 and TRBJ2-5; a possible D gene is TRBD1 (6 bases). The CDR3 sequence is 15 residues long. Germline lookup yields CDR1 KGHSH and CDR2 LQKENI. The ends were cut back, 6 bases at V and 5 bases at J, with 19 bases in the middle. The CDR3: CASSEATGGAETQYF. CDR3 coding DNA: TGTGCCAGCTCCGAGGCAACTGGGGGCGCGGAGACCCAGTACTTC.

The chain links TRBV5-6 to TRBJ2-6; 10 nucleotides line up with TRBD1. There are 18 residues in the CDR3. Germline CDR1 and CDR2: SGHDT and YYEEEE. Trimming at V came to 6 bases and at J to 0 bases, leaving 9 bases not matched to a gene. CDR3 protein: CASTLGDRGYSGANVLTF. The CDR3 nucleotides are TGTGCCAGCACATTAGGGGACAGGGGTTACTCTGGGGCCAACGTCCTGACTTTC. Full variable domain (remainder filled in from reference TRBV5-6 and TRBJ2-6): DAGVTQSPTHLIKTRGQQVTLRCSPKSGHDTVSWYQQALGQGPQFIFQYYEEEERQRGNFPDRFSGHQFPNYSSELNVNALLLGDSALYLCASTLGDRGYSGANVLTFGAGSRLTVL.

The rearrangement joins TRBV29-1 to TRBJ2-7; tentatively, D is TRBD1 (5 bases). Germline V gene data show CDR1 as SQVTM and CDR2 as ANQGSEA. The CDR3 length is 13 residues. V was shortened by 6 bases and J by 1 base, with 13 bases between the two germline ends. The CDR3 loop is CSVLMDTSYEQYF. For the CDR3, the DNA is TGCAGCGTCCTAATGGACACTTCCTACGAGCAGTACTTC.

The chain couples TRBV9 to TRBJ1-5; 7 bases map to TRBD1. V shed 4 bases and J 3 bases; nucleotides not matched to a gene: 7. There are 15 residues in the CDR3. CDR1 is SGDLS and CDR2 is YYNGEE in the germline V gene. In nucleotides, the CDR3 is TGTGCCAGCAGCCCGACAGGGATAAACAATCAGCCCCAGCATTTT. This encodes CASSPTGINNQPQHF.

V is TRBV10-1 and J is TRBJ1-1; 7 nucleotides agree with TRBD1. CDR3 length: 13 amino acids. With V trimmed by 7 bases and J by 1 base, 3 bases remained unmatched. CDR1 and CDR2 (germline): WNHNN, SYGVQD (reference sequence). The CDR3 DNA reads TGCGCCAGCACAGGGGGTCCGAACACTGAAGCTTTCTTT. As protein: CASTGGPNTEAFF.

The rearrangement links TRBV12-5 to TRBJ2-7; 9 bases map to TRBD1. Germline CDR1 LGHNT, CDR2 FRNRAP. The CDR3 has 15 amino acids. Trimming took 5 bases from V and 3 from J; bases not matched to a gene: 8. CDR3 sequence: CASGPGQGVIYEQYF. CDR3 DNA: TGTGCTAGTGGTCCGGGACAGGGAGTAATCTACGAGCAGTACTTC.

The chain has TRBV10-3 and TRBJ1-3, with 8 bases identical to TRBD1. This CDR3 is built from 16 residues. Germline loops: CDR1 ENHRY, CDR2 SYGVKD. The V segment lost 0 bases and the J segment 4 bases; nucleotides outside the gene matches: 5. The CDR3 spells CAISESTGVGGNTIYF. The CDR3 DNA sequence: TGTGCCATCAGTGAGTCGACAGGGGTGGGAGGAAACACCATATATTTT.

The gene calls are TRBV7-2 and TRBJ2-1; a weak D match, TRBD2 (5 bases). The CDR3 sequence is 13 residues long. The germline V and J ends were trimmed by 3 bases and 2 bases, with 5 bases remaining between them. The germline V gene encodes CDR1 SGHTA and CDR2 FQGNSA. This chain's CDR3 is CASSLTTYNEQFF. For the CDR3, the DNA is TGTGCCAGCAGCTTGACTACCTACAATGAGCAGTTCTTC.

This clone was seen once. This rearrangement joins TRBV6-2 or TRBV6-3 to TRBJ2-3, with 8 bases lining up with TRBD1. With 6 bases clipped from V and 2 bases from J, the junction kept 7 bases outside the gene matches. Germline lookup yields CDR1 MNHEY and CDR2 SVGEGT. The CDR3 loop spans 15 amino acids. The CDR3 loop reads CASSSGQGNTDTQYF. The CDR3, as DNA: TGTGCCAGCAGCTCCGGACAGGGCAACACAGATACGCAGTATTTT.

V is TRBV5-4 and J is TRBJ1-1; D is uncertain. V was pared by 2 bases and J by 5 bases, with 16 bases between. This CDR3 spans 15 amino acids. Germline assignment: CDR1 SGHNT and CDR2 YYREEE (reference sequence). CDR3 in amino acids: CASSFEGSLVTEAFF. DNA for the CDR3: TGTGCCAGCAGCTTCGAGGGCTCTCTGGTAACTGAAGCTTTCTTT.

The V and J genes are TRBV27 and TRBJ1-1; D is uncertain. V was trimmed by 8 bases and J by 10 bases, leaving 17 bases between them. This CDR3 has 12 residues. Germline assignment: CDR1 MNHEY and CDR2 SMNVEV (reference sequence). The DNA for the CDR3 is TGTGCCAGCCGACCGTTGAGGCCGGGAGCTTTCTTT. This translates into CASRPLRPGAFF.

V usage is TRBV7-8 and J usage is TRBJ2-2; the D gene is possibly TRBD1 (6 bases). The CDR3 totals 16 residues. From germline, CDR1 is SGHVS and CDR2 FQNEAQ. Trimming stripped 1 base from V and 4 bases from J, with 13 bases between. For the CDR3, the DNA is TGTGCCAGCAGCTTAGAAGCAGGGGAAGCCACCGGGGAGCTGTTTTTT. Its translation: CASSLEAGEATGELFF.

V is TRBV7-9 and J is TRBJ2-5, with D possibly matching TRBD1 (5 bases). The CDR3 is 13 residues long. Germline V gene sequence: CDR1 SEHNR, CDR2 FQNEAQ (reference sequence). Trimming took 5 bases from V and 0 from J, leaving 7 bases between them. This chain's CDR3 is CASSPTDQETQYF. CDR3 DNA sequence: TGTGCCAGCAGCCCGACAGACCAAGAGACCCAGTACTTC.

The chain uses TRBV11-3 and TRBJ2-2; tentatively, D is TRBD2 (5 bases). This CDR3 is built from 16 residues. Germline CDR1 is SGHNT and CDR2 is YENEEA. Deletions cut 5 bases from V and 2 bases from J, with 15 bases between. The CDR3 region has the DNA TGTGCCAGCAGCGAGCGGACGGTGGAAAACACCGGGGAGCTGTTTTTT. Its protein product is CASSERTVENTGELFF. Full variable domain (rest looked up from reference TRBV11-3 and TRBJ2-2): EAGVVQSPRYKIIEKKQPVAFWCNPISGHNTLYWYLQNLGQGPELLIRYENEEAVDDSQLPKDRFSAERLKGVDSTLKIQPAELGDSAVYLCASSERTVENTGELFFGEGSRLTVL.

The chain recombines TRBV11-2 with TRBJ2-2; D might be TRBD1 (5 bases). Trimming left V 7 bases short and J 2 bases short, with 11 bases between. The CDR3 extends over 14 amino acids. Looked up from germline, CDR1 is SGHAT and CDR2 is FQNNGV. The CDR3 sequence is CASMRQGNTGELFF. In nucleotides, the CDR3 is TGTGCCAGCATGAGGCAGGGAAACACCGGGGAGCTGTTTTTT.

This clone was seen a single time. The chain couples TRBV28 to TRBJ1-5; 8 nucleotides line up with TRBD1. V was clipped by 6 bases and J by 2 bases; unmatched bases: 6. Germline V gene data show CDR1 as MDHEN and CDR2 as SYDVKM. The CDR3 is 15 amino acids. The CDR3 coding sequence is TGTGCCAGCAGCTCCCTGACAGGGGGCAATCAGCCCCAGCATTTT. Translation gives CASSSLTGGNQPQHF.

The chain employs TRBV4-1 and TRBJ2-5, with 11 bases that match TRBD2. The V and J ends lost 4 bases and 2 bases, in that order; junction bases with no gene match: 6. CDR3 size: 16 residues. The germline V gene encodes CDR1 MGHRA and CDR2 YSYEKL. The CDR3 sequence is CASSRQLAGDQETQYF. The CDR3 nucleotides read TGCGCCAGCAGCCGGCAACTAGCGGGGGATCAAGAGACCCAGTACTTC.